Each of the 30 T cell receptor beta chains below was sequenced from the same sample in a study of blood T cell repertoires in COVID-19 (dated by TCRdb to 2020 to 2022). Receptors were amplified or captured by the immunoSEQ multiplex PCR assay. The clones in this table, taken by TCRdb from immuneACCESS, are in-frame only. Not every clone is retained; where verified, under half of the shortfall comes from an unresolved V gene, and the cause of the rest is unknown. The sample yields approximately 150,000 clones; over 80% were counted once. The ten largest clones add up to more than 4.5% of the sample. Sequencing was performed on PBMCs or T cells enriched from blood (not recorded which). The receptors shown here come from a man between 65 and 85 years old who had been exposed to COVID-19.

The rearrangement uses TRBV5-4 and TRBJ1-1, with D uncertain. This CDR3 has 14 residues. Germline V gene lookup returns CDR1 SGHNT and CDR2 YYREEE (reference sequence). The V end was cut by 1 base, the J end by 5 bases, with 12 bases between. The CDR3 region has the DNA TGTGCCAGCAGCTTGTCACAAGGGAGGACTGAAGCTTTCTTT. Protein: CASSLSQGRTEAFF.

CDR3 sequence (DNA): TGTGCCAGCATACTAGCGGGGAGAAATACGCAGTATTTT. It yields the protein CASILAGRNTQYF. The chain uses TRBV6-5 and TRBJ2-3; 10 nucleotides agree with TRBD2. V shed 7 bases and J 7 bases; nucleotides not matched to a gene: 5. Germline values: CDR1 MNHEY, CDR2 SVGAGI. CDR3 size: 13 residues.

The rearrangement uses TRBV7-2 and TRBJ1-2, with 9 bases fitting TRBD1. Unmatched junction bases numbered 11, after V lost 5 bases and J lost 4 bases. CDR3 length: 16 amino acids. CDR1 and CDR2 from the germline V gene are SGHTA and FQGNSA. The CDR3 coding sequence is TGTGCCAGCAGCGGGCCTACCGGGACAGGGACCTATGGCTACACCTTC. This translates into CASSGPTGTGTYGYTF.

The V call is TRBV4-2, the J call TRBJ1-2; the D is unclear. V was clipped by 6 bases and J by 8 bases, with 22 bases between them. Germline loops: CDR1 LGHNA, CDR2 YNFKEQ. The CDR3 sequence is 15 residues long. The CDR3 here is CASRDSSKVGGGYTF. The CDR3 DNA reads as TGTGCCAGCAGAGACTCTAGTAAGGTTGGAGGCGGCTACACCTTC.

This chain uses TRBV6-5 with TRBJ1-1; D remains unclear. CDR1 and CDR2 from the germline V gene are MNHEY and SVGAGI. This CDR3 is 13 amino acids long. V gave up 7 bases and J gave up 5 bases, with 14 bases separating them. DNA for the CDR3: TGTGCCAGCATCAATAATGGGAGGACTGAAGCTTTCTTT. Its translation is CASINNGRTEAFF.

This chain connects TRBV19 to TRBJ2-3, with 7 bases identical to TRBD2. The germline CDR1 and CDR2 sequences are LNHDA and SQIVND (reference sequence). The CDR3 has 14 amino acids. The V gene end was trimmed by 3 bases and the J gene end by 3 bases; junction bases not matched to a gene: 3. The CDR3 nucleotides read TGTGCCAGTAGTATGGGGAGGGCTACAGATACGCAGTATTTT. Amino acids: CASSMGRATDTQYF.

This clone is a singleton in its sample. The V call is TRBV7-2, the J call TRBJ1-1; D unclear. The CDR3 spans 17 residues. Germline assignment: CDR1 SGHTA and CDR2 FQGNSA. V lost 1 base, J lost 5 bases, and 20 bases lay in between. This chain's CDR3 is CASSLGSLSNRGTEAFF. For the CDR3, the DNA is TGTGCCAGCAGCTTAGGAAGTCTGTCGAATAGAGGGACTGAAGCTTTCTTT.

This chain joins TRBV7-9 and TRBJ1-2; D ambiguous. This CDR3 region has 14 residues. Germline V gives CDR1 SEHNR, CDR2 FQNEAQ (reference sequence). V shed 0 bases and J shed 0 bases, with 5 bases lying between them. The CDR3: CASSLAVANYGYTF. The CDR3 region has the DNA TGTGCCAGCAGCTTAGCGGTAGCTAACTATGGCTACACCTTC.

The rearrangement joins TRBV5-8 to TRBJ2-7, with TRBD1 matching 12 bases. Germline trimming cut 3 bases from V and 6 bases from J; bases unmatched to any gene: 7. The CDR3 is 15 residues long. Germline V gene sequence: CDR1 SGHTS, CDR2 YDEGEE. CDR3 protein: CASSSDGTGGFEQYF. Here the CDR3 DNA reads TGTGCCAGCAGCTCCGACGGGACAGGGGGCTTCGAGCAGTACTTC.

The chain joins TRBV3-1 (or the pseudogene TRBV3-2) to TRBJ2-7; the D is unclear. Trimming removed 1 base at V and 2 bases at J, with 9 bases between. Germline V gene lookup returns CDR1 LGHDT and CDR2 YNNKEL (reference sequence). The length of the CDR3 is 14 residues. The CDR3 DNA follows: TGTGCCAGCAGCCAAGTGGGCACGACCTACGAGCAGTACTTC. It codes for CASSQVGTTYEQYF.

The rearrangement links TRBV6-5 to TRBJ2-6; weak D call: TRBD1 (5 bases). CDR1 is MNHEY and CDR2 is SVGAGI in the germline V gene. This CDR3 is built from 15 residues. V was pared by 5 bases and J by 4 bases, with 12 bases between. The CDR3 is CASSLGDTGANVLTF. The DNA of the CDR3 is TGTGCCAGCAGTCTAGGGGATACCGGGGCCAACGTCCTGACTTTC.

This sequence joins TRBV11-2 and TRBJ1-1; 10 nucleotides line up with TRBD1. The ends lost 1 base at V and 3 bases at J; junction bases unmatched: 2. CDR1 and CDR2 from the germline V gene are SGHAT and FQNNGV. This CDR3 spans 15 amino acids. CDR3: CASSLGGTGDTEAFF. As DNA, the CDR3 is TGTGCCAGCAGCTTAGGAGGGACAGGGGACACTGAAGCTTTCTTT.

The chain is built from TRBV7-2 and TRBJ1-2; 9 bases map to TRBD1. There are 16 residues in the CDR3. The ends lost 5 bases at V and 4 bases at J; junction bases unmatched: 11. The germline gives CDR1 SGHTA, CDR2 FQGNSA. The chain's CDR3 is CASSTGQGSASYGYTF. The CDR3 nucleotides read TGTGCCAGCAGCACGGGACAGGGTTCAGCTAGCTATGGCTACACCTTC.

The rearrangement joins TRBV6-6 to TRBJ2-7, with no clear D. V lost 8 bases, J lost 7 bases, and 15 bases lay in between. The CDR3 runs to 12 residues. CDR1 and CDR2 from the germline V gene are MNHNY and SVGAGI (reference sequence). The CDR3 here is CASRTSSPEQYF. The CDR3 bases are TGTGCCAGCCGTACCTCCAGTCCGGAGCAGTACTTC.

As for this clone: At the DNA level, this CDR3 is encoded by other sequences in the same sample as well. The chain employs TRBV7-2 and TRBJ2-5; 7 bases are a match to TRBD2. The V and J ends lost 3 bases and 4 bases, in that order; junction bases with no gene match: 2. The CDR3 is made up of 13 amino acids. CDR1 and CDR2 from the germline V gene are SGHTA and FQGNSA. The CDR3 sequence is CASSLGGRETQYF. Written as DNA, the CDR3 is TGTGCCAGCAGCTTGGGAGGGCGAGAGACCCAGTACTTC.

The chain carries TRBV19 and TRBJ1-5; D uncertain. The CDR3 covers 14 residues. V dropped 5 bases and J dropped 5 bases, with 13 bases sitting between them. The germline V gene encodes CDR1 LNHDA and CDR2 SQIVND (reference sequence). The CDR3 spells CASSFRDFDQPQHF. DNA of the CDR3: TGTGCCAGTAGTTTCCGGGATTTCGATCAGCCCCAGCATTTT.

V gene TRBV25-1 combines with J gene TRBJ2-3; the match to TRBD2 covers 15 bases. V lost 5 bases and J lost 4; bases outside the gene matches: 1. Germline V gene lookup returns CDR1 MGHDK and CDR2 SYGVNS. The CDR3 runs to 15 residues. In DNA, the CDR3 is TGTGCCAGCAGTTGGACTAGCGGGAGGGCAGATACGCAGTATTTT. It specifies CASSWTSGRADTQYF. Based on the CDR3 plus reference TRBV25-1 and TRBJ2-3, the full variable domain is EADIYQTPRYLVIGTGKKITLECSQTMGHDKMYWYQQDPGMELHLIHYSYGVNSTEKGDLSSESTVSRIRTEHFPLTLESARPSHTSQYLCASSWTSGRADTQYFGPGTRLTVL.

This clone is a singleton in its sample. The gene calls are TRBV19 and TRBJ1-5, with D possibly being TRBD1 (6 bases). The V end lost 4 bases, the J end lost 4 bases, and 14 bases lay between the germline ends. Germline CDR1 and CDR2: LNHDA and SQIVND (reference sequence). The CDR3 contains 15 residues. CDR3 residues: CASSTIERGNQPQHF. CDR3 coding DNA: TGTGCCAGTAGTACCATCGAAAGGGGGAATCAGCCCCAGCATTTT.

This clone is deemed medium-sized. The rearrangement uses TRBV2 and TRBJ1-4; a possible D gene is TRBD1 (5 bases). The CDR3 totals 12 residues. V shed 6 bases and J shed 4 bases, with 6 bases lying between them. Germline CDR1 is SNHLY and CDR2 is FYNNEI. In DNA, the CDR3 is TGTGCCAGCAGGGGACTTAATGAAAAACTGTTTTTT. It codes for CASRGLNEKLFF.

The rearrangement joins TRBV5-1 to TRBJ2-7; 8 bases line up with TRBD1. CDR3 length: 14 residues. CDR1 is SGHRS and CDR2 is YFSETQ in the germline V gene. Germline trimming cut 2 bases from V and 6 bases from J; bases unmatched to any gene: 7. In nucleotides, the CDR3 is TGCGCCAGCAGCTTTGGACAGGGAACAAGCGAGCAGTACTTC. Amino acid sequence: CASSFGQGTSEQYF.

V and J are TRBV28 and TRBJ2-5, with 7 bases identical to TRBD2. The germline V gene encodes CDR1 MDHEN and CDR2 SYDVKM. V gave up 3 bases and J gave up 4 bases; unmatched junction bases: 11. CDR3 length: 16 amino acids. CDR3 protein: CASSFVRGMGAETQYF. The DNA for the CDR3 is TGTGCCAGCAGTTTCGTGCGGGGGATGGGTGCAGAGACCCAGTACTTC.

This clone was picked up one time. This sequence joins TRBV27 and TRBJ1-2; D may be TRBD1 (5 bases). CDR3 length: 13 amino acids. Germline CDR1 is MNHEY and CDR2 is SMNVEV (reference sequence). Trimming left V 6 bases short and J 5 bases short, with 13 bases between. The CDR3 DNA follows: TGTGCCAGCAGCCCCTGGGGGGGGTATGGCTACACCTTC. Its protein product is CASSPWGGYGYTF.

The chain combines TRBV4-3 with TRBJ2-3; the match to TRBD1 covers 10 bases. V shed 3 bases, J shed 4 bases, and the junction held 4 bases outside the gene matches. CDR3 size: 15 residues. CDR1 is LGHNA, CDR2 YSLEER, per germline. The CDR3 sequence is CASSHGQGDSDTQYF. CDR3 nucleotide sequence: TGCGCCAGCAGCCACGGACAGGGGGATTCAGATACGCAGTATTTT.

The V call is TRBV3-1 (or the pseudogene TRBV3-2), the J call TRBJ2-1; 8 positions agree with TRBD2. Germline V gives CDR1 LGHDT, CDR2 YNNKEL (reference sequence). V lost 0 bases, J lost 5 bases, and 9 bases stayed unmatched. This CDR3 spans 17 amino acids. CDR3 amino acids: CASSQDPQRERDNEQFF. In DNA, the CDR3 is TGTGCCAGCAGCCAAGATCCCCAGCGGGAGAGAGACAATGAGCAGTTCTTC.

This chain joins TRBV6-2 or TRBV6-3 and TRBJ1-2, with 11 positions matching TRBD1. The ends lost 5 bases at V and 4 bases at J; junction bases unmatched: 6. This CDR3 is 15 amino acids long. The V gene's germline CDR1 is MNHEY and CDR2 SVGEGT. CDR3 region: CASSQRDRGSYGYTF. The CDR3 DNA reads TGTGCCAGCAGTCAACGGGACAGGGGGTCCTATGGCTACACCTTC.

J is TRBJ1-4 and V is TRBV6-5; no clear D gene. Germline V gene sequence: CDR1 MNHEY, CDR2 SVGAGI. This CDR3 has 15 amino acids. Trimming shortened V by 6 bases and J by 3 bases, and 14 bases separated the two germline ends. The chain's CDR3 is CASRPRSAANEKLFF. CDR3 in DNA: TGTGCCAGCAGACCTCGGTCGGCGGCTAATGAAAAACTGTTTTTT.

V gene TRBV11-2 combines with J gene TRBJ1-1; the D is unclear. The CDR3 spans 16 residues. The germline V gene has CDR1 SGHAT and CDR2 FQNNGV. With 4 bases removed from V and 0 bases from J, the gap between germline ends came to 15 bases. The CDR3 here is CASSSFSVFMNTEAFF. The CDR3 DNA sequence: TGTGCCAGCAGCTCGTTCTCGGTATTCATGAACACTGAAGCTTTCTTT.

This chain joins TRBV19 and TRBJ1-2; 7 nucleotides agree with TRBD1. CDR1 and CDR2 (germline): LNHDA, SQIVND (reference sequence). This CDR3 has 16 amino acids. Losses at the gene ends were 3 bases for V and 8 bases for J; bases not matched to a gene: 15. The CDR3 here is CASSIRRDRADSGYTF. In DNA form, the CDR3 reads TGTGCCAGTAGTATTAGGAGAGACAGGGCGGATTCCGGCTACACCTTC.

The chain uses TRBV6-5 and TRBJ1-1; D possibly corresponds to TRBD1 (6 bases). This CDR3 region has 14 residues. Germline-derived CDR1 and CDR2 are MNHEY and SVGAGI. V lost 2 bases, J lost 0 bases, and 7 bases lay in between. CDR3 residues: CASSYGGLNTEAFF. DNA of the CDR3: TGTGCCAGCAGTTACGGGGGCTTGAACACTGAAGCTTTCTTT.

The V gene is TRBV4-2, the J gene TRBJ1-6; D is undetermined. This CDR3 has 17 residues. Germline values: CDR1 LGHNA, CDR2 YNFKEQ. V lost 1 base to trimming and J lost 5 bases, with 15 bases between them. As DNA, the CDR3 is TGTGCCAGCAGCCAAGCGGTAACAGTGGCCGATAATTCACCCCTCCACTTT. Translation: CASSQAVTVADNSPLHF.